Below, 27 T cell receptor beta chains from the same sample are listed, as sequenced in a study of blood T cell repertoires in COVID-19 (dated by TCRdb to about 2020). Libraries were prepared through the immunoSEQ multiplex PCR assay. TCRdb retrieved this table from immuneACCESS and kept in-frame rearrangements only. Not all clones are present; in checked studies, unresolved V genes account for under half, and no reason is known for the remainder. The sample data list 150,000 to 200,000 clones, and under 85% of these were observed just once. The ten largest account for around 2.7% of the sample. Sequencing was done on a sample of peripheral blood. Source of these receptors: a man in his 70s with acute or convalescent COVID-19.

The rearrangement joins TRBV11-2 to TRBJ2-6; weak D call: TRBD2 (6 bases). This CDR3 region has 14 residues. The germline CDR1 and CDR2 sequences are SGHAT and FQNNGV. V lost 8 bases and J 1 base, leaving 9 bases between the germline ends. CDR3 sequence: CASGRSSGANVLTF. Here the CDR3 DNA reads TGTGCCAGCGGGAGGTCATCTGGGGCCAACGTCCTGACTTTC.

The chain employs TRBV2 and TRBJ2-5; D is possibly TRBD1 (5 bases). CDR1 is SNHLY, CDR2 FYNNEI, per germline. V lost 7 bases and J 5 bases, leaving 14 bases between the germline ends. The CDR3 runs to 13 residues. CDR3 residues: CASIRQRAETQYF. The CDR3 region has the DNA TGTGCCAGCATCCGACAGCGCGCGGAGACCCAGTACTTC. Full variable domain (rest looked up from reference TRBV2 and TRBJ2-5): EPEVTQTPSHQVTQMGQEVILRCVPISNHLYFYWYRQILGQKVEFLVSFYNNEISEKSEIFDDQFSVERPDGSNFTLKIRSTKLEDSAMYFCASIRQRAETQYFGPGTRLLVL.

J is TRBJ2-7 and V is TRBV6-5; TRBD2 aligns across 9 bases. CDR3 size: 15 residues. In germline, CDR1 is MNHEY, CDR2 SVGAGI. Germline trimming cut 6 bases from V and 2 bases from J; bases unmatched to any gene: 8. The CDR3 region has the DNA TGTGCCAGCAGATGGTTTAGCGGGGGAACCTACGAGCAGTACTTC. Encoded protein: CASRWFSGGTYEQYF.

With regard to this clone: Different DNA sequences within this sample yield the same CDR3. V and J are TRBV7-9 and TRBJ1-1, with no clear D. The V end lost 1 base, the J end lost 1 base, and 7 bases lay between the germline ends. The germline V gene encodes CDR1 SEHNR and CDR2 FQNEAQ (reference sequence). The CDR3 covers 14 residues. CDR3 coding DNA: TGTGCCAGCAGCTTAGGATGGGCGAACACTGAAGCTTTCTTT. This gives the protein CASSLGWANTEAFF.

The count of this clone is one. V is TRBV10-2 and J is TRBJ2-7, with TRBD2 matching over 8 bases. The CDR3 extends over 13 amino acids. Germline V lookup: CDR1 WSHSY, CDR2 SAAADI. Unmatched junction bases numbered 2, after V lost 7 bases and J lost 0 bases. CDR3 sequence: CASTGRGSYEQYF. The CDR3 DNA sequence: TGCGCCAGCACCGGGAGGGGCTCCTACGAGCAGTACTTC.

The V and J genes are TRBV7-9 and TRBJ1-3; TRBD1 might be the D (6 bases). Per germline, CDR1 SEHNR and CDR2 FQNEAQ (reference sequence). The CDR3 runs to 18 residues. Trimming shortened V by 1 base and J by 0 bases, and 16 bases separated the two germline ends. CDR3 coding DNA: TGTGCCAGCAGCTTAGGACGACAGGCGTTACTCTCTGGAAACACCATATATTTT. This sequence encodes CASSLGRQALLSGNTIYF.

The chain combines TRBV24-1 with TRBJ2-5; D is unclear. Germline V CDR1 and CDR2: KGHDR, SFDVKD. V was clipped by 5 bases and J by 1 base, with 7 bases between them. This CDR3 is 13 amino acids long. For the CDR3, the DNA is TGTGCCACCAGTGGAGAGGTCCAAGAGACCCAGTACTTC. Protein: CATSGEVQETQYF.

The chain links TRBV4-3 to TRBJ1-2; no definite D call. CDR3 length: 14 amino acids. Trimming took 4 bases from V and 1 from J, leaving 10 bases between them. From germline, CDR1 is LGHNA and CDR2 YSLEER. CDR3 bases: TGCGCCAGCAGCCCGGTCGGGGATAACTATGGCTACACCTTC. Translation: CASSPVGDNYGYTF.

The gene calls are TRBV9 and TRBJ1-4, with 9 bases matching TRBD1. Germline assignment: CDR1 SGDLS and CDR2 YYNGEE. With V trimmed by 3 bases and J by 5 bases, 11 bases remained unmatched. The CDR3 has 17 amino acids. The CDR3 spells CASSGGQGTSLNEKLFF. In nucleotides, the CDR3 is TGTGCCAGCAGCGGCGGACAGGGGACGTCCCTGAATGAAAAACTGTTTTTT.

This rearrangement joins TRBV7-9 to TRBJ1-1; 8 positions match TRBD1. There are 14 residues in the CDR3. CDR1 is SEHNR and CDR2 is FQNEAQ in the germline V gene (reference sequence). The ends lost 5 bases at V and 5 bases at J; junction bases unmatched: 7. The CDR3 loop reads CASSRQGSRTEAFF. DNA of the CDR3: TGTGCCAGCAGCAGACAGGGGTCGAGGACTGAAGCTTTCTTT.

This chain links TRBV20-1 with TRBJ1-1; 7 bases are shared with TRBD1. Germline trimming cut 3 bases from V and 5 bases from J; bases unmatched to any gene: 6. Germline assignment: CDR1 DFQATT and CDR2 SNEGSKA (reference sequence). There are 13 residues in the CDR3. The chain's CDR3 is CSASRDRSTEAFF. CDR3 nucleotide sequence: TGCAGTGCTAGTAGGGACAGATCGACTGAAGCTTTCTTT.

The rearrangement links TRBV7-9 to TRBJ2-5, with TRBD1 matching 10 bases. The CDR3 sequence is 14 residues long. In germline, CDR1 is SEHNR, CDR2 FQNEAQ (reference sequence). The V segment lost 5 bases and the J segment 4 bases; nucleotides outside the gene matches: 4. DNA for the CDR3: TGTGCCAGCAGCAGGGGACAGGGGCGAGAGACCCAGTACTTC. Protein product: CASSRGQGRETQYF.

The CDR3 region is CATGAGGRQETQYF. CDR3 nucleotides: TGTGCCACCGGGGCGGGGGGGCGCCAAGAGACCCAGTACTTC. This chain uses TRBV11-2 with TRBJ2-5, with TRBD2 matching 9 bases. Germline assignment: CDR1 SGHAT and CDR2 FQNNGV. The CDR3 spans 14 residues. The trim removed 10 bases at V and 1 base at J, leaving 7 bases unmatched.

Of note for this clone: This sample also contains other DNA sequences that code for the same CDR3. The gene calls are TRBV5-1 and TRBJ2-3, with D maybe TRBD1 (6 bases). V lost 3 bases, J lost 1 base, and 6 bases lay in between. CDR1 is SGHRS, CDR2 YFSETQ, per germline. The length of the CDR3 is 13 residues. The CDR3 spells CASSSGGTDTQYF. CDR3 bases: TGCGCCAGCAGCTCAGGGGGCACAGATACGCAGTATTTT.

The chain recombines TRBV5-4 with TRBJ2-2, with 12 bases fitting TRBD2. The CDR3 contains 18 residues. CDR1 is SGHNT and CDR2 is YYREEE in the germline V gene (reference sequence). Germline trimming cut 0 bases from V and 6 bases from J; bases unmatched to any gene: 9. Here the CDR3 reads CASSLGSLAGGPAGELFF. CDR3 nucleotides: TGTGCCAGCAGCTTGGGCTCCCTAGCGGGAGGGCCGGCCGGGGAGCTGTTTTTT.

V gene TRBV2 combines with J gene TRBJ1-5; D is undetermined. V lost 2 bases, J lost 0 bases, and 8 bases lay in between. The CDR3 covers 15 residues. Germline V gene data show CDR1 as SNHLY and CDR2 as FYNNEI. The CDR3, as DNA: TGTGCCAGCAGTGAACCCCTATATAGCAATCAGCCCCAGCATTTT. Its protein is CASSEPLYSNQPQHF.

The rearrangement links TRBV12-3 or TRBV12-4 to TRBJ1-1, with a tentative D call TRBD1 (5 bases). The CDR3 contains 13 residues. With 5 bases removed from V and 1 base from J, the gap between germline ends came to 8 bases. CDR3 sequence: CASSNGGNTEAFF. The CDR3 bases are TGTGCCAGCAGTAACGGGGGGAACACTGAAGCTTTCTTT.

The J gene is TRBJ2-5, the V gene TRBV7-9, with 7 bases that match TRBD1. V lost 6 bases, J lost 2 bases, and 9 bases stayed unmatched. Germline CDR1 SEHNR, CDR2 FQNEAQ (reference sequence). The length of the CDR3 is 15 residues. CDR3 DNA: TGTGCCAGCAGTCCTGGTACAGGGGCACAAGAGACCCAGTACTTC. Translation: CASSPGTGAQETQYF.

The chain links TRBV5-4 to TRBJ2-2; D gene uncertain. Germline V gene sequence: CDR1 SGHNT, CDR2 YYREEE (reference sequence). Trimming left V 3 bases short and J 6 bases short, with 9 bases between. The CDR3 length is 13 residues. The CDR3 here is CASSSLRAGELFF. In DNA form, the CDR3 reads TGTGCCAGCAGCTCATTAAGAGCCGGGGAGCTGTTTTTT. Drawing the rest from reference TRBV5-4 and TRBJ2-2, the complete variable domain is ETGVTQSPTHLIKTRGQQVTLRCSSQSGHNTVSWYQQALGQGPQFIFQYYREEENGRGNFPPRFSGLQFPNYSSELNVNALELDDSALYLCASSSLRAGELFFGEGSRLTVL.

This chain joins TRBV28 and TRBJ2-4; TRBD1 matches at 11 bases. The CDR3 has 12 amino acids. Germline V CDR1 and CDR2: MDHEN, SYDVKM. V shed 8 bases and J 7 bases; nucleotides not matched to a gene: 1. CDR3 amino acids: CASRTGGNIQYF. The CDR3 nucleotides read TGTGCCAGCCGGACAGGGGGCAACATTCAGTACTTC.

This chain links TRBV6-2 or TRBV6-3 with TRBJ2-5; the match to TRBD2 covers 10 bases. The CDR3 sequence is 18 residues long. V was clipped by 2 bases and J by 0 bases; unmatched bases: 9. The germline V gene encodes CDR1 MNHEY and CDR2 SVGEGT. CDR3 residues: CASSYTKLAGTYQETQYF. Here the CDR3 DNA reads TGTGCCAGCAGTTACACGAAACTAGCGGGGACGTACCAAGAGACCCAGTACTTC.

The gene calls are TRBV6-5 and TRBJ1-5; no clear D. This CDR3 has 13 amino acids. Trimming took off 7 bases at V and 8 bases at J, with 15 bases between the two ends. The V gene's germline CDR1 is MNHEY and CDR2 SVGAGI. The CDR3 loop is CASNAPSLEPQHF. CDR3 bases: TGTGCCAGCAACGCCCCTAGTCTCGAGCCCCAGCATTTT.

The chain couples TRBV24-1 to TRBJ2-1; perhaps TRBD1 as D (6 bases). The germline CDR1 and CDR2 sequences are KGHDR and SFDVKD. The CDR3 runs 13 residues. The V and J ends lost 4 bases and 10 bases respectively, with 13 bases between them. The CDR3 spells CATSESRRGEQFF. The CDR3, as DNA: TGTGCCACCAGTGAGAGCCGTAGGGGGGAGCAGTTCTTC.

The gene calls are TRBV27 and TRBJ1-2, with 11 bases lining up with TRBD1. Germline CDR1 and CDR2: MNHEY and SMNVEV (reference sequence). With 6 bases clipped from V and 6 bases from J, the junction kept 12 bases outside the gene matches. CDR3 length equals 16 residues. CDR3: CASSPGQGAVSNGYTF. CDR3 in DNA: TGTGCCAGCAGCCCTGGACAGGGGGCGGTGTCTAATGGCTACACCTTC.

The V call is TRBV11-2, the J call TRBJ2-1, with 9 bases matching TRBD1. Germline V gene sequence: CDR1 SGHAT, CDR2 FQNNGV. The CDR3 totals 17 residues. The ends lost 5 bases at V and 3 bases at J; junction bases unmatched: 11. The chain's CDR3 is CASSPSPGQGSYNEQFF. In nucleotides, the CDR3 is TGTGCCAGCAGCCCTAGCCCCGGACAGGGGAGCTACAATGAGCAGTTCTTC.

CDR3 coding DNA: TGTGCCAGCAGCCCACTAGCGGGAGTGAGAGGTCTAGATACGCAGTATTTT. Encoded protein: CASSPLAGVRGLDTQYF. The gene calls are TRBV28 and TRBJ2-3; 11 bases are shared with TRBD2. Per the germline V gene, CDR1 is MDHEN and CDR2 is SYDVKM. Germline trimming cut 6 bases from V and 5 bases from J; bases unmatched to any gene: 13. The CDR3 consists of 17 residues.

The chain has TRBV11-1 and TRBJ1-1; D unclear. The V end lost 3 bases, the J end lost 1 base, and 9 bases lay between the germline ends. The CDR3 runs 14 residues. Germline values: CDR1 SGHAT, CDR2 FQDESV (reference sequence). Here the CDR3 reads CASSFGHTNTEAFF. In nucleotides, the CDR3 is TGTGCCAGCAGCTTTGGGCACACGAACACTGAAGCTTTCTTT. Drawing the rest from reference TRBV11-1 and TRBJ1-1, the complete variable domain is EAEVAQSPRYKITEKSQAVAFWCDPISGHATLYWYRQILGQGPELLVQFQDESVVDDSQLPKDRFSAERLKGVDSTLKIQPAELGDSAMYLCASSFGHTNTEAFFGQGTRLTVV.